The 10 T cell receptor beta chains listed next were all sequenced from one sample in a study of blood T cell repertoires in COVID-19. The protocol was immunoSEQ multiplex PCR, while the TCRdb copy is restricted to in-frame clones and leaves out a portion. The sample has about 210,000 clones, more than 75% seen once. Sequenced input: peripheral blood. These TCRs come from a woman aged 60 to 75 with COVID-19, enrolled during active disease.

A few counts support this clone. The chain joins TRBV27 to TRBJ1-2; D may be TRBD1 (5 bases). The CDR3 totals 17 residues. The germline V gene encodes CDR1 MNHEY and CDR2 SMNVEV (reference sequence). V dropped 3 bases and J dropped 7 bases, with 24 bases sitting between them. This CDR3 is CASSLGAGTQLMVGYTF. The CDR3 coding sequence is TGTGCCAGCAGTTTGGGCGCCGGGACTCAACTGATGGTTGGCTACACCTTC.

A note on this clone: Other nucleotide sequences in the sample specify the same CDR3. The CDR3 DNA reads TGTGCCAGCAGTGAGACAGGGTTAAGCAATCAGCCCCAGCATTTT. Translation gives CASSETGLSNQPQHF. The rearrangement joins TRBV2 to TRBJ1-5, with 7 bases aligning to TRBD1. Germline CDR1 SNHLY, CDR2 FYNNEI. The CDR3 contains 15 residues. The V gene end was trimmed by 3 bases and the J gene end by 1 base; junction bases not matched to a gene: 3.

This clone is a singleton in its sample. This rearrangement joins TRBV19 to TRBJ2-1, with D maybe TRBD2 (6 bases). Trimming removed 10 bases from V and 0 bases from J, with 7 bases in between. Germline CDR1 LNHDA, CDR2 SQIVND (reference sequence). This CDR3 has 12 amino acids. The CDR3 DNA reads as TGTGCCACCGGGAGCTCCTACAATGAGCAGTTCTTC. The encoded protein is CATGSSYNEQFF.

V gene TRBV7-2 combines with J gene TRBJ1-1, with 7 bases lining up with TRBD1. There are 15 residues in the CDR3. The junction had 5 bases not matched to a gene; V was cut back by 2 bases and J by 2 bases. Germline V gene sequence: CDR1 SGHTA, CDR2 FQGNSA. For the CDR3, the DNA is TGTGCCAGCAGCTTAATGGGGGACAGCAACACTGAAGCTTTCTTT. It codes for CASSLMGDSNTEAFF.

The chain employs TRBV2 and TRBJ2-1; tentative D call: TRBD2 (6 bases). V was trimmed by 6 bases and J by 2 bases, leaving 11 bases between them. Germline V gene sequence: CDR1 SNHLY, CDR2 FYNNEI. The CDR3 contains 14 residues. The CDR3 is CASRGDFAYNEQFF. CDR3 in DNA: TGTGCCAGCAGGGGGGACTTCGCCTACAATGAGCAGTTCTTC.

The chain is built from TRBV6-5 and TRBJ1-3; TRBD1 matches at 9 bases. Trimming took 6 bases from V and 4 from J; bases not matched to a gene: 7. CDR3 length: 15 residues. Germline values: CDR1 MNHEY, CDR2 SVGAGI. The CDR3 loop is CASRRDRGDGNTIYF. The CDR3 bases are TGTGCCAGCAGACGAGACAGGGGGGACGGAAACACCATATATTTT.

V usage is TRBV5-6 and J usage is TRBJ2-2; 7 bases are shared with TRBD1. Per germline, CDR1 SGHDT and CDR2 YYEEEE. The CDR3 loop spans 15 amino acids. V dropped 5 bases and J dropped 2; count of bases not matched to a gene: 6. CDR3 region: CASRWGTANTGELFF. Written as DNA, the CDR3 is TGTGCCAGCAGATGGGGGACAGCTAACACCGGGGAGCTGTTTTTT.

A note on this clone: The sample has other DNA sequences that encode this CDR3 too. CDR3 DNA: TGTGCCAGCAGCCAAAGACTAGCGGGGAACACCGGGGAGCTGTTTTTT. Translated, it gives CASSQRLAGNTGELFF. The gene calls are TRBV3-1 (or the pseudogene TRBV3-2) and TRBJ2-2, with TRBD2 matching 10 bases. The CDR3 has 16 amino acids. Germline V gene lookup returns CDR1 LGHDT and CDR2 YNNKEL (reference sequence). V lost 2 bases to trimming and J lost 1 base; unmatched junction nucleotides: 1.

The rearrangement links TRBV3-1 (or the pseudogene TRBV3-2) to TRBJ2-1; TRBD2 agrees at 8 bases. The V gene end was trimmed by 5 bases and the J gene end by 4 bases; junction bases not matched to a gene: 13. CDR1 and CDR2 (germline): LGHDT, YNNKEL (reference sequence). CDR3 size: 17 residues. CDR3 loop: CASSSQSGGGIYNEQFF. The CDR3 DNA reads as TGTGCCAGCAGCTCTCAGTCTGGCGGGGGGATTTACAATGAGCAGTTCTTC.

The chain couples TRBV7-9 to TRBJ2-7; 9 nucleotides agree with TRBD1. With V trimmed by 1 base and J by 4 bases, 5 bases remained unmatched. Germline CDR1 and CDR2: SEHNR and FQNEAQ (reference sequence). The CDR3 extends over 15 amino acids. This CDR3 is CASSLGDRAFYEQYF. The CDR3 DNA sequence: TGTGCCAGCAGCTTAGGGGACAGGGCCTTTTACGAGCAGTACTTC.